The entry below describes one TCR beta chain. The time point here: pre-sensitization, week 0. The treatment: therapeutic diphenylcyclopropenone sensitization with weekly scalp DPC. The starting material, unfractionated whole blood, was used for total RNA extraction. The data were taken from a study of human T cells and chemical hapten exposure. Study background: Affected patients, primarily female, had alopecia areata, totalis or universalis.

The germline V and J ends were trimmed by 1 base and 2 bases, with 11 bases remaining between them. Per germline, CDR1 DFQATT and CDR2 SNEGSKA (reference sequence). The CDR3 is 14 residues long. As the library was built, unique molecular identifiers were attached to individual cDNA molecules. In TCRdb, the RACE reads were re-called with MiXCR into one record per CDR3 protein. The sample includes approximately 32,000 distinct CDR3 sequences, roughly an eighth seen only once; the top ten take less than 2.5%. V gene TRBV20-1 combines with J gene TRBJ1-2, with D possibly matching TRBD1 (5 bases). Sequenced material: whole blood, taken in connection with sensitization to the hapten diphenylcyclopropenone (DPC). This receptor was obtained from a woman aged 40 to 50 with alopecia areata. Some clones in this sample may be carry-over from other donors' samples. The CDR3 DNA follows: TGCAGTGCTAGAGGGGGGAGAAACAACTATGGCTACACCTTC. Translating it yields CSARGGRNNYGYTF.